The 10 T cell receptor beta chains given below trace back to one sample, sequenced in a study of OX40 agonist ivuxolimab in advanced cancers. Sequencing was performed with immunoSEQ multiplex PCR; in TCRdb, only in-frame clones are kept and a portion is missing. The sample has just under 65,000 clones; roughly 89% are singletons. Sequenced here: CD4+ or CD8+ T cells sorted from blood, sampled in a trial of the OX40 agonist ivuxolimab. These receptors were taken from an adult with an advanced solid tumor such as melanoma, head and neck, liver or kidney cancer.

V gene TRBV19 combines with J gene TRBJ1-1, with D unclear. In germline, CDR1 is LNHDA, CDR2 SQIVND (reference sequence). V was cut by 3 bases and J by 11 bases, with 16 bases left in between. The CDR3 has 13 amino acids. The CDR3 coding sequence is TGTGCCAGTAGTATTTTAGAAGGAGGCTTCGCTTTCTTT. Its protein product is CASSILEGGFAFF.

In nucleotides, the CDR3 is TGTGCCAGCTCCAGGGGAGTGAACACTGAAGCTTTCTTT. Protein sequence: CASSRGVNTEAFF. This chain links TRBV28 with TRBJ1-1, with D perhaps TRBD1 (6 bases). Looked up from germline, CDR1 is MDHEN and CDR2 is SYDVKM. V dropped 8 bases and J dropped 0 bases, with 10 bases sitting between them. The length of the CDR3 is 13 residues.

The CDR3 loop reads CATLLAGGYEQYF. In DNA, the CDR3 is TGTGCCACCTTACTTGCAGGGGGTTACGAGCAGTACTTC. The chain combines TRBV28 with TRBJ2-7, with 7 bases fitting TRBD1. CDR1 is MDHEN and CDR2 is SYDVKM in the germline V gene. The CDR3 sequence is 13 residues long. Germline trimming cut 10 bases from V and 4 bases from J; bases unmatched to any gene: 10.

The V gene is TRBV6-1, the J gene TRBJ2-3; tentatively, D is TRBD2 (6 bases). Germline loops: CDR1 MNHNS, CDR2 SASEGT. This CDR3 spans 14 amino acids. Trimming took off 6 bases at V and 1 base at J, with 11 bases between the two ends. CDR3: CASRPGAGTDTQYF. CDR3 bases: TGTGCCAGCAGGCCGGGAGCGGGCACAGATACGCAGTATTTT.

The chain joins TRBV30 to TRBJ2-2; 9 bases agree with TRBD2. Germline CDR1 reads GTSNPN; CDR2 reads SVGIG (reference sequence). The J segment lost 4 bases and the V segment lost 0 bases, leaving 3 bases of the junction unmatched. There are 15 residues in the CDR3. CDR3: CAWSVLSGSTGELFF. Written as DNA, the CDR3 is TGTGCCTGGAGTGTACTTAGCGGGAGCACCGGGGAGCTGTTTTTT.

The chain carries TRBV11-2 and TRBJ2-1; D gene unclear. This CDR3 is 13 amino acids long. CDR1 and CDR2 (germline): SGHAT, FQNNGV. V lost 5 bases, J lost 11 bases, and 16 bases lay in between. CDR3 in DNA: TGTGCCAGCAGCCCAGGCCTCTCTCGGCAGCAGTTCTTC. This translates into CASSPGLSRQQFF.

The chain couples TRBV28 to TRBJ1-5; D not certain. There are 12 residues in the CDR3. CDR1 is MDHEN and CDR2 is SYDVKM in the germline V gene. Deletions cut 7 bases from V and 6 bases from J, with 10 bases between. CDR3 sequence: CASTSPGQPQHF. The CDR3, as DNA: TGTGCCAGCACCTCTCCGGGTCAGCCCCAGCATTTT.

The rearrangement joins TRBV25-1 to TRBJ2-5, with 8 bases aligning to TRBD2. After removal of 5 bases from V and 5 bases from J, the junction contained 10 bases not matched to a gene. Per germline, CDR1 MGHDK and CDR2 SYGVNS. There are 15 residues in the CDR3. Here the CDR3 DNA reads TGTGCCAGCAGTAACCCGGGACTAGGGAGCGAGACCCAGTACTTC. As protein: CASSNPGLGSETQYF.

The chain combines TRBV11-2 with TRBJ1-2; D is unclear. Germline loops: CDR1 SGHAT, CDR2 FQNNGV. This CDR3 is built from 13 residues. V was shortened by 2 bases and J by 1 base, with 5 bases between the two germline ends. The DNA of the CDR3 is TGTGCCAGCAGCTTACAGAATAACTATGGCTACACCTTC. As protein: CASSLQNNYGYTF.

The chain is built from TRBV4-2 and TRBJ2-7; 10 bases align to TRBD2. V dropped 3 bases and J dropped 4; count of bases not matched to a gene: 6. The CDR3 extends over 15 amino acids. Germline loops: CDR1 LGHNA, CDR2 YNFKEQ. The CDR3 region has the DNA TGTGCCAGCAGCCAGGGGCCTAGCGGGAGATACGAGCAGTACTTC. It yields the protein CASSQGPSGRYEQYF.